The 3 T cell receptor beta chains listed next were all sequenced from one sample in a study of a mutant IDH1 vaccine in newly diagnosed glioma. Indicated time point: week 5, during vaccination. Mutant IDH1 20-mer peptide, at 300 ug, made up each vaccine dose, with topical imiquimod. The protocol was immunoSEQ multiplex PCR, while the TCRdb copy is restricted to in-frame clones and leaves out a portion. The sample lists about 33,000 clones; roughly four fifths were seen once. These receptors have no known antigen. The source material was PBMCs, sampled from a glioma patient whose treatment included an IDH1 peptide vaccine. These receptors were collected from a man aged 30 to 45 with glioma.

CDR3 sequence reads: CASSLSPSGGASGELFF. For the CDR3, the DNA is TGCGCCAGCAGCTTAAGCCCTAGCGGGGGGGCCTCCGGGGAGCTGTTTTTT. The rearrangement joins TRBV5-1 to TRBJ2-2; 12 bases map to TRBD2. The germline V gene encodes CDR1 SGHRS and CDR2 YFSETQ. The V gene end was trimmed by 2 bases and the J gene end by 6 bases; junction bases not matched to a gene: 8. The CDR3 is 17 amino acids. Complete variable domain (other parts from reference TRBV5-1 and TRBJ2-2): KAGVTQTPRYLIKTRGQQVTLSCSPISGHRSVSWYQQTPGQGLQFLFEYFSETQRNKGNFPGRFSGRQFSNSRSEMNVSTLELGDSALYLCASSLSPSGGASGELFFGEGSRLTVL.

The CDR3 is CASSYSEGNYGYTF. The DNA for the CDR3 is TGTGCCAGCAGTTACTCTGAAGGTAACTATGGCTACACCTTC. This chain connects TRBV6-5 to TRBJ1-2; the D is unclear. The V gene's germline CDR1 is MNHEY and CDR2 SVGAGI. V was trimmed by 0 bases and J by 1 base, leaving 6 bases between them. The CDR3 loop spans 14 amino acids.

In this sample, this clone turned up a few times. CDR3 nucleotides: TGTGCCAGCAGGACACTAGCGGGTGCATTCAATGAGCAGTTCTTC. Translated, it gives CASRTLAGAFNEQFF. The chain is built from TRBV27 and TRBJ2-1; 9 bases agree with TRBD2. The CDR3 has 15 amino acids. The V and J ends lost 6 bases and 6 bases, in that order; junction bases with no gene match: 9. Germline V gene sequence: CDR1 MNHEY, CDR2 SMNVEV (reference sequence).